This T cell receptor (beta chain) was identified in a study of T-cell memory formation after mild COVID-19. Study-level background: The study found TCR clusters largely donor specific.

Trimming pared 4 bases from V and 8 bases from J, leaving 13 bases between. Germline V lookup: CDR1 SGHRS, CDR2 YFSETQ. This CDR3 is built from 13 residues. The study, taken as a whole, reports: Pre-infection memory already had some responding clones, implying cross-reactive memory joined. Whereas later expanders leaned CD4+, clones contracting day 15 to 85 showed a balanced CD4/CD8 makeup. Mostly located in CM and EM were contracting CD4+ clones, with contracting CD8+ clones located in EMRA.

Via MiXCR, TCRdb re-called the 5' RACE reads, giving one row per CDR3 protein. The repertoire holds 140,000 or so distinct CDR3 sequences, with 14% as singletons. This clonotype was seen a few times. Its antigen is not identified. The rearrangement joins TRBV5-1 to TRBJ2-1; the D is unclear. Specimen: PBMCs or a T cell subset sorted from them (not recorded which). The sequence derives from an adult woman who had mild COVID-19 (a few samples of this study predate the infection). Cell type and time point are not known. The CDR3 DNA reads as TGCGCCAGCAGCCCGGATGAGTTCGATGAGCAGTTCTTC. Encoded protein: CASSPDEFDEQFF.